What follows describes a single T cell receptor beta chain. Its specificity is not known. This record belongs to a study of shared clonotypes between healthy human individuals. CDR3 length: 14 residues. Per germline, CDR1 LNHDA and CDR2 SQIVND (reference sequence). Unmatched junction bases numbered 0, after V lost 4 bases and J lost 1 base. Method: immunoSEQ multiplex PCR; TCRdb's copy keeps in-frame clones and lacks some. The data contain about 820,000 clones, 92% of them singletons. General study points: Sampling involved blood alone; tissue repertoires likely differ.

Naive-designated CD8 cells lacked CD45RO, were positively enriched for CCR7, and omitted terminally differentiated effector memory CD45RA+ cells. The receptor was derived from a man in his thirties or forties in good health. The specimen sequenced was naive CD8+ T cells sorted from blood. The gene calls are TRBV19 and TRBJ2-7; 11 positions agree with TRBD2. CDR3 nucleotide sequence: TGTGCCAGTAGTACTAGCGGGAGGTCCTACGAGCAGTACTTC. It translates to CASSTSGRSYEQYF. Complete variable domain (other parts from reference TRBV19 and TRBJ2-7): DGGITQSPKYLFRKEGQNVTLSCEQNLNHDAMYWYRQDPGQGLRLIYYSQIVNDFQKGDIAEGYSVSREKKESFPLTVTSAQKNPTAFYLCASSTSGRSYEQYFGPGTRLTVT.